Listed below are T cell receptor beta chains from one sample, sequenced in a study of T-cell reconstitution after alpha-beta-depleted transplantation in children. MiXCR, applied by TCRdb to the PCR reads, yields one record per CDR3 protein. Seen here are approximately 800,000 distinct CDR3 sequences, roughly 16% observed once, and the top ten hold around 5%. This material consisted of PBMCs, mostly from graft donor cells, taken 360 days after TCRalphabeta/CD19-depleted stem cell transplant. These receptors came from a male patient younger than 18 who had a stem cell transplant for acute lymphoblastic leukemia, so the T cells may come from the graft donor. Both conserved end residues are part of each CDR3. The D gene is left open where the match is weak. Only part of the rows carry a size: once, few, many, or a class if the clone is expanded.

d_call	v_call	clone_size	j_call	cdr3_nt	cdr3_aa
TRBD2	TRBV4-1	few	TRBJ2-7	TGCGCCACTGGATTGGCGGGAGGTGTCGAGCAGTACTTC	CATGLAGGVEQYF
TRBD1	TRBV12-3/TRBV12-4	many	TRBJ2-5	TGTGCCAGCAGGACCGGGACAGGGGTGCCAGAGACCCAGTACTTC	CASRTGTGVPETQYF
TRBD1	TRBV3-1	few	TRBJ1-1	TGTGCCAGCAGCCGACTCATTGGACAGGGTAACACTGAAGCTTTCTTT	CASSRLIGQGNTEAFF
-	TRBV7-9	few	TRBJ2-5	TGTGCCAGCAGCTTACCCCGCGGAAGCGTGAAGACCCAGTACTTC	CASSLPRGSVKTQYF
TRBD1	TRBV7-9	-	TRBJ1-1	TGTGCCAGCAGCTGGGGGGGACAGTCCTTCACTGAAGCTTTCTTT	CASSWGGQSFTEAFF
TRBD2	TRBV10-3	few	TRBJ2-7	TGTGCCATCAGCCTGTGGGTAGCGGGATTCACCTACGAGCAGTACTTC	CAISLWVAGFTYEQYF
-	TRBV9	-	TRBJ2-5	TGTGCCAGCAGCCCCCACCCAGGGGCACGTGAAGCGACCCAGTACTTC	CASSPHPGAREATQYF
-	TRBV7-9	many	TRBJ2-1	TGTGCCAGCAGCACCACGTCGTTCTTC	CASSTTSFF
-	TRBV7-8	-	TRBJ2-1	TGTGCCAGCCTTCTGGGTGGCCGTACCAATGAGCAGTTCTTC	CASLLGGRTNEQFF
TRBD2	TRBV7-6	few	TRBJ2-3	TGTGCCAGCAGCACCTATAGCGGGCCCGGAGATACGCAGTATTTT	CASSTYSGPGDTQYF
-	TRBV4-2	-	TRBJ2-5	TGTGCCAGCAGCCAGGCAGGGGAGTGGAAGACCCAGTACTTC	CASSQAGEWKTQYF
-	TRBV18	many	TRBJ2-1	TGTGCCAGCTCACTTTTAGCGGACAGAAACAATGAGCAGTTCTTC	CASSLLADRNNEQFF
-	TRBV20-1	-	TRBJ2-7	TGCAGTGCTAGAGCCTTTCTAACAGCGGACCTCTCCTACGAGCAGTACTTC	CSARAFLTADLSYEQYF
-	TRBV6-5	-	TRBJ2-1	TGTGCCAGCAGTTACCCCACGGGAGCGGGCAATGAGCAGTTCTTC	CASSYPTGAGNEQFF
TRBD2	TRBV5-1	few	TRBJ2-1	TGCGCCAGCAGCCCGGGACTAGCGGGAAATCCCTACAATGAGCAGTTCTTC	CASSPGLAGNPYNEQFF
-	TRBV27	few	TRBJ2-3	TGTGCCAGCAGTAAGCCAGCGGCTAGCACAGATACGCAGTATTTT	CASSKPAASTDTQYF
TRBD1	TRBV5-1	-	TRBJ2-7	TGCGCCAGCAGCTTCGGGACAGGGGCAACCTACGAGCAGTACTTC	CASSFGTGATYEQYF
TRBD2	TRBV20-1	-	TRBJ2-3	TGCAGTGCCCCGCCCGGGACTAGTTACACGCAGTATTTT	CSAPPGTSYTQYF
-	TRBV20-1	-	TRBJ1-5	TGCAGTGCTAGAGACGCGAGCAGGGGAGGGGATCAGCCCCAGCATTTT	CSARDASRGGDQPQHF
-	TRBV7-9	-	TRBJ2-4	TGTGCCAGCAGCCGCCAGAGTAGTGAAACCAAAAACATTCAGTACTTC	CASSRQSSETKNIQYF
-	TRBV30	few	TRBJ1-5	TGTGCCTGGAGTGTATCAGAACGGAGTCCCCAGCATTTT	CAWSVSERSPQHF
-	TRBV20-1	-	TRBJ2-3	TGCAGTGCGCCAGGGGCAGATACGCAGTATTTT	CSAPGADTQYF
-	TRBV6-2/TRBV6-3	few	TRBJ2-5	TGTGCCAGCAGCCAACCAGGTGGGAATCACCAAGAGACCCAGTACTTC	CASSQPGGNHQETQYF
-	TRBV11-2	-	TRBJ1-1	TGTGCCAGCAGCTTACATTCAAGGCTAGGGGGGAACACTGAAGCTTTCTTT	CASSLHSRLGGNTEAFF
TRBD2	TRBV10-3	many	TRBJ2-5	TGTGCCATCAGTGGAGCGGGACTAGCGGGAGGGCTAGCTCGAGAGACCCAGTACTTC	CAISGAGLAGGLARETQYF
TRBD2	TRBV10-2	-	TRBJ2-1	TGCGCCAGCAGTGAAAGTCCACTAGCGGGAGGCCTCGGTCAGTTCTTC	CASSESPLAGGLGQFF
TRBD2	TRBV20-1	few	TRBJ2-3	TGCAGTGCCAAATCGCCGGGACTAGCGGGAGGTACAGATACGCAGTATTTT	CSAKSPGLAGGTDTQYF
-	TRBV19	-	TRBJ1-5	TGTGCCAGTAGTCTCACTTTTCTGGGTGGCAATCAGCCCCAGCATTTT	CASSLTFLGGNQPQHF
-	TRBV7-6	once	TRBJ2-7	TGTGCCAGCAGCCCTGGGACGTGGGGCTACGAGCAGTACTTC	CASSPGTWGYEQYF
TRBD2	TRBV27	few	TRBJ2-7	TGTGCCAGCAGTTCCCCCCTCATAGCGGGTAATATTTACGAGCAGTACTTC	CASSSPLIAGNIYEQYF
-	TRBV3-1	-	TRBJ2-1	TGTGCCAGCAGCCAAGGTTACAGGAAACCCAATGAGCAGTTCTTC	CASSQGYRKPNEQFF
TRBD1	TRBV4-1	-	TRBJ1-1	TGCGCCAGCCGCGACGGACAGGGGAAAAGTTTTGAAGCTTTCTTT	CASRDGQGKSFEAFF
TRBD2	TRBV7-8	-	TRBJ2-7	TGTGCCAGCAGCCCACGTGCTAGCGGGAGGGCCGAGCAGTACTTC	CASSPRASGRAEQYF
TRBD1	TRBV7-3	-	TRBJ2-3	TGTGCCAGCAGCTCTTACCCTGACAGGGCGGTAGGAACAGATACGCAGTATTTT	CASSSYPDRAVGTDTQYF
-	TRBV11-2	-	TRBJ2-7	TGTGCCAGCAGCTTAGAGACAGACTACGAGCAGTACTTC	CASSLETDYEQYF
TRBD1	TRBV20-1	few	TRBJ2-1	TGCAGTGCTCGTCGGGACAGGGGATTAAATGAGCAGTTCTTC	CSARRDRGLNEQFF
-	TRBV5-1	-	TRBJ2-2	TGCGCCAGCAGCTTCCCCAACCGGAGCCTCCCTGGGCCCGGGGAGCTGTTTTTT	CASSFPNRSLPGPGELFF
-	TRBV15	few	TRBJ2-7	TGTGCCACCAGCAGAGATCGAGACTTCTCCTACGAGCAGTACTTC	CATSRDRDFSYEQYF
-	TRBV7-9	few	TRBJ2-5	TGTGCCAGCAGCCCACAAACCACAGAGACCCAGTACTTC	CASSPQTTETQYF
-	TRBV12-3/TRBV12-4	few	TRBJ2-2	TGTGCCAGCTGCCTAAGGGCCCAGACAGAAGCGAACACCGGGGAGCTGTTTTTT	CASCLRAQTEANTGELFF
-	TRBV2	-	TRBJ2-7	TGTGCCAGCACCTTTAGGGCAGCAAGCTCCTACGAGCAGTACTTC	CASTFRAASSYEQYF
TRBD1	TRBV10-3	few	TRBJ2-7	TGTGCCATCAGTGTAGGGGACAGGGCGTACGACGAGCAGTACTTC	CAISVGDRAYDEQYF
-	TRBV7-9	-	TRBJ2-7	TGTGCCAGCAGCTTAAGTACCGGGACGCCTAACTACGAGCAGTACTTC	CASSLSTGTPNYEQYF
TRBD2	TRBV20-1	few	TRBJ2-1	TGCAGTGCTAGAGTTAGCGGGTACTACAATGAGCAGTTCTTC	CSARVSGYYNEQFF
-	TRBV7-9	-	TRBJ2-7	TGTGCCAGCAGCTTATCCGGTGGCGGGAAATACGAGCAGTACTTC	CASSLSGGGKYEQYF
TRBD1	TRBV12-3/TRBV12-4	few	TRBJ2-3	TGTGCCAGCAGTTTCGACAGGGGACCCACAGATACGCAGTATTTT	CASSFDRGPTDTQYF
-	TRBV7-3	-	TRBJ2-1	TGTGCCAGCAGCCTTAGCGGATTATCCTACAATGAGCAGTTCTTC	CASSLSGLSYNEQFF
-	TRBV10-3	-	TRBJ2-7	TGTGCCATCAGTGATCCGGTATCTGGGAGGAGCTCCTACGAGCAGTACTTC	CAISDPVSGRSSYEQYF
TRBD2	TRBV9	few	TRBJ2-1	TGTGCCAGCAGCGTAGGCCGGACTAGCGGGAGCTACAATGAGCAGTTCTTC	CASSVGRTSGSYNEQFF
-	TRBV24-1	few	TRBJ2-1	TGTGCCACCAGTGATCATGGGAGGCATGAGCAGTTCTTC	CATSDHGRHEQFF